This TCR beta chain derives from a study of neurological immune-mediated disorders (dated by TCRdb to about 2019). In terms of the full investigation: Among the roughly 34 multiple sclerosis patients, relapsing-remitting MS was present in around 31 and secondary progressive MS was present in 3. Using UMI-based sequencing, the study compared peripheral blood TCR-beta repertoires from patients with HTLV-I-associated myelopathy (HAM/TSP), patients with multiple sclerosis, and healthy controls. Longitudinal samples, technical triplicates and paired sorted CD4+ and CD8+ T-cell subsets, alongside PBMC samples, were included among the approximately 100 TCR-beta libraries. The cohort was made up of 68 subjects, consisting of some 14 HAM/TSP patients, some 34 multiple sclerosis patients and 20 healthy controls. General study outcomes and caveats: Expanded clones from different subjects shared no identical CDR3 amino acid sequences, which suggests that TCR-beta repertoires were private in all groups. TCR clonal expansion was greatest in HAM/TSP patients and smallest in MS patients, who ranked below even healthy controls. The MS cluster showed no association with clinical or MRI features, and the authors stated that larger cohorts are needed. Repertoires from 18 of 34 MS patients were grouped by phylogenetic analysis into a cluster of related CDR3 sequences, suggesting a possible repertoire-level signature.

The table lists this clonotype with many counts. The specificity of this receptor is unknown. No quality values exist for individual bases; no much larger clone is one base distant. cDNA was synthesized by template-switch 5'RACE using a primer carrying a 10-nucleotide random unique molecular identifier by which each TCR transcript was tagged. Over 160 million TCR-beta sequences, covering 15-18 subjects, were produced in each sequencing run. Total RNA was extracted with the RNeasy kit. The KAPA Real-time Library Amplification kit was used to amplify TCR-beta VDJ regions with primers for the TCR constant region and the 5'RACE anchor. A first PCR added sample indexes and Illumina adaptors, and a second PCR then raised library yield. The roughly 650 bp TCR product was size-selected on a 2% E-gel SizeSelection system after Ampure bead purification. Before pooling, libraries had their quality checked on a Bioanalyzer, their concentration measured with Qubit, and their quantity determined with the Kapa Library Quantification kit. Libraries were sequenced paired-end 2 x 150 bp on an Illumina HiSeq 2500. To increase sequence diversity, 25-30% phiX was spiked into each library pool. Per the original workflow: The quality-filtered reads were processed with the UMI-based MiGEC pipeline, whose error correction step removed more than 80% of the raw TCR sequences. IMGT germline references were used for aligning VDJ genes, and each clonotype was defined as a unique CDR3 amino acid sequence together with its V-J genes. Clonal expansion, Shannon diversity and CDR3 relatedness were evaluated with VDJtools (CalcPairwiseDistances, ClusterSamples), while phylogenetic trees were built in CLCbio workbench. Clones with at least 8 unique UMIs were defined as expanded, with this threshold being based on coefficient-of-variation modelling across technical triplicates. The raw public reads went through TCRdb reprocessing: fastp at Q25, MiXCR clone calling, in-frame beta chains kept. Identical CDR3 protein sequences are pooled into one entry, listed with their most common genes and DNA. The V and J calls and clone size are TCRdb's, not the authors'. The sample table shows tens of thousands of distinct CDR3 sequences, and roughly 4% are seen once. The ten largest account for under 2.5% of the sample.

For the unsorted PBMC libraries, 2 million PBMCs were stored in RNAlater at -80 degrees C until RNA extraction and were used to generate the libraries. Multiple sclerosis patients were enrolled in a US clinical protocol under which disease progression was evaluated by magnetic resonance imaging. PBMCs were separated from peripheral blood using Ficoll-Hypaque density gradient centrifugation and then cryopreserved in liquid nitrogen. Sequencing input: PBMCs. This receptor was identified in a woman aged 50 to 65 with multiple sclerosis.

The DNA sequence reads TGCAGTGCAAGGGACAACTCCTATGGCTACACCTTC. It is translated as CSARDNSYGYTF. The chain uses TRBV20-1 and TRBJ1-2; a tentative D call is TRBD1 (6 bases match). There are 12 amino acids in the CDR3, from cysteine to phenylalanine inclusive. Kept here is only the CDR3 DNA, which spans 36 bases and is read in frame from base 1. CDR1 and CDR2 are read off the germline V gene (reference sequence) as DFQATT and SNEGSKA. V and J are truncated by 6 bases and 4 bases respectively, leaving an intervening sequence of 12 bases.